These T cell receptor beta chains were read from a single sample in a study of blood T cell repertoires in COVID-19. This table comes from immunoSEQ multiplex PCR, and its TCRdb copy is limited to in-frame clones, with some not included. The sample carries some 150,000 clones, approximately 91% recorded once. Sequenced input: peripheral blood. The receptor source for this set is a human donor in a cohort sampled during active COVID-19. The CDR3 runs from the conserved cysteine through the conserved F or W. D genes are given only for firm matches. Clone size appears in some rows only: once, few, many, or a class for an expanded clone.

v_gene: TRBV27
d_gene: TRBD1
j_gene: TRBJ1-1
abundance: once
CDR3nt: TGTGCCAGCAGTTACATCACGACAGGGGACGGGGTGAGGACTGAAGCTTTCTTT
CDR3aa: CASSYITTGDGVRTEAFF

v_gene: TRBV7-9
d_gene: -
j_gene: TRBJ2-7
abundance: few
CDR3nt: TGTGCCAGCAGCTTCCACCTTCAGTCCTACGAGCAGTACTTC
CDR3aa: CASSFHLQSYEQYF

v_gene: TRBV15
d_gene: -
j_gene: TRBJ2-2
abundance: -
CDR3nt: TGTGCCACCAGCAGAGATCCTAGGCTACGCACCGGGGAGCTGTTTTTT
CDR3aa: CATSRDPRLRTGELFF

v_gene: TRBV6-5
d_gene: TRBD1
j_gene: TRBJ1-3
abundance: -
CDR3nt: TGTGCCAGCAGGCCCTGGACAGGGATTGGAAACACCATATATTTT
CDR3aa: CASRPWTGIGNTIYF

v_gene: TRBV5-4
d_gene: -
j_gene: TRBJ2-6
abundance: -
CDR3nt: TGTGCCAGCAGCTTGGAGACAGGCTCTGGGGCCAACGTCCTGACTTTC
CDR3aa: CASSLETGSGANVLTF

v_gene: TRBV30
d_gene: -
j_gene: TRBJ2-7
abundance: -
CDR3nt: TGTGCCTGGAGCAGGGAGACTAGGGGCCACGAGCAGTACTTC
CDR3aa: CAWSRETRGHEQYF

v_gene: TRBV6-2/TRBV6-3
d_gene: -
j_gene: TRBJ2-7
abundance: once
CDR3nt: TGTGCCAGCAGTTCCACTAGGGTCCTCAACGAGCAGTACTTC
CDR3aa: CASSSTRVLNEQYF

v_gene: TRBV19
d_gene: TRBD1
j_gene: TRBJ2-1
abundance: -
CDR3nt: TGTGCCAGTAGTACGGGGACAGGGGGCAATGAGCAGTTCTTC
CDR3aa: CASSTGTGGNEQFF

v_gene: TRBV5-6
d_gene: -
j_gene: TRBJ1-2
abundance: -
CDR3nt: TGTGCCAGCAGCCCGACAGGTTTCTATGGCTACACCTTC
CDR3aa: CASSPTGFYGYTF

v_gene: TRBV6-2/TRBV6-3
d_gene: -
j_gene: TRBJ2-3
abundance: -
CDR3nt: TGTGCCAGCAGTCTTCAGGGGATGCATACGCAGTATTTT
CDR3aa: CASSLQGMHTQYF

v_gene: TRBV7-9
d_gene: TRBD1
j_gene: TRBJ1-2
abundance: once
CDR3nt: TGTGCCAGCAGCCCAATGCCGCAGGACAGGGACTATGGCTACACCTTC
CDR3aa: CASSPMPQDRDYGYTF

v_gene: TRBV19
d_gene: TRBD2
j_gene: TRBJ2-1
abundance: -
CDR3nt: TGTGCCAGTAGTCTGCGGGGGGGCAACAATGAGCAGTTCTTC
CDR3aa: CASSLRGGNNEQFF

v_gene: TRBV11-3
d_gene: TRBD1
j_gene: TRBJ2-7
abundance: -
CDR3nt: TGTGCCAGCAGCCCCCGGGACAGGGACTACGAGCAGTACTTC
CDR3aa: CASSPRDRDYEQYF

v_gene: TRBV27
d_gene: -
j_gene: TRBJ1-2
abundance: -
CDR3nt: TGTGCCAGCAGTCTCCACCATGGGGGGGGCGGCGGTGGCTACACCTTC
CDR3aa: CASSLHHGGGGGGYTF

v_gene: TRBV7-3
d_gene: -
j_gene: TRBJ1-3
abundance: -
CDR3nt: TGTGCCAGCAGCTTGGCCCCCCACTCTGGAAACACCATATATTTT
CDR3aa: CASSLAPHSGNTIYF

v_gene: TRBV7-9
d_gene: -
j_gene: TRBJ2-3
abundance: -
CDR3nt: TGTGCCAGCGGGGGGACCCGGGATACGCAGTATTTT
CDR3aa: CASGGTRDTQYF

v_gene: TRBV4-1
d_gene: -
j_gene: TRBJ1-4
abundance: few
CDR3nt: TGCGCCAGCAGCCAATGGGGGGCAACTAATGAAAAACTGTTTTTT
CDR3aa: CASSQWGATNEKLFF

v_gene: TRBV18
d_gene: -
j_gene: TRBJ2-5
abundance: -
CDR3nt: TGTGCCAGCTCACTACACAGACAAGAGACCCAGTACTTC
CDR3aa: CASSLHRQETQYF

v_gene: TRBV6-6
d_gene: -
j_gene: TRBJ2-2
abundance: -
CDR3nt: TGTGCCAGCAGAGAGCGCCTCAGACGGACCGGGGAGCTGTTTTTT
CDR3aa: CASRERLRRTGELFF

v_gene: TRBV28
d_gene: TRBD1
j_gene: TRBJ2-7
abundance: -
CDR3nt: TGTGCCAGCAGCCTGACAGGGTCGTCCTACGAGCAGTACTTC
CDR3aa: CASSLTGSSYEQYF

v_gene: TRBV28
d_gene: -
j_gene: TRBJ2-3
abundance: -
CDR3nt: TGTGCCAGCAGCTTGGCGGGCTCAGATACGCAGTATTTT
CDR3aa: CASSLAGSDTQYF

v_gene: TRBV11-2
d_gene: -
j_gene: TRBJ1-2
abundance: -
CDR3nt: TGTGCCAGCAGCCTCTCGGGGGAGATTGGCTACACCTTC
CDR3aa: CASSLSGEIGYTF

v_gene: TRBV28
d_gene: -
j_gene: TRBJ2-5
abundance: -
CDR3nt: TGTGCCAGCAGTGGCGGGCATCCGGGCTGGGAGACCCAGTACTTC
CDR3aa: CASSGGHPGWETQYF

v_gene: TRBV5-4
d_gene: TRBD2
j_gene: TRBJ2-3
abundance: few
CDR3nt: TGTGCCAGCAGCCCCGAGCGGGGGATCACAGATACGCAGTATTTT
CDR3aa: CASSPERGITDTQYF

v_gene: TRBV6-6
d_gene: -
j_gene: TRBJ1-2
abundance: -
CDR3nt: TGTGCCAGCAGTACAACCGACAGGTCTAACTATGGCTACACCTTC
CDR3aa: CASSTTDRSNYGYTF

v_gene: TRBV5-1
d_gene: TRBD2
j_gene: TRBJ2-3
abundance: -
CDR3nt: TGCGCCAGCAGCTATGAAACGAGCGGGGACTACGATACGCAGTATTTT
CDR3aa: CASSYETSGDYDTQYF

v_gene: TRBV2
d_gene: -
j_gene: TRBJ2-1
abundance: -
CDR3nt: TGTGCCAGTCGTCTCTCGTGGAGCTCCTACAATGAGCAGTTCTTC
CDR3aa: CASRLSWSSYNEQFF

v_gene: TRBV15
d_gene: TRBD2
j_gene: TRBJ2-5
abundance: -
CDR3nt: TGTGCCACCAGCAAGGGACTAGCACAAGAGACCCAGTACTTC
CDR3aa: CATSKGLAQETQYF

v_gene: TRBV4-3
d_gene: -
j_gene: TRBJ1-1
abundance: -
CDR3nt: TGCGCCAGCAGCCTTGGACAGCCCGTATCCGCTGAAGCTTTCTTT
CDR3aa: CASSLGQPVSAEAFF

v_gene: TRBV12-3/TRBV12-4
d_gene: -
j_gene: TRBJ2-3
abundance: -
CDR3nt: TGTGCCAGCAGTATCTCTAGCACAGATACGCAGTATTTT
CDR3aa: CASSISSTDTQYF

v_gene: TRBV11-2
d_gene: TRBD1
j_gene: TRBJ2-3
abundance: -
CDR3nt: TGTGCCAGCAGTCCGCCAGGGGGAGGCACAGATACGCAGTATTTT
CDR3aa: CASSPPGGGTDTQYF

v_gene: TRBV28
d_gene: TRBD1
j_gene: TRBJ2-1
abundance: -
CDR3nt: TGTGCCAGCAGGGGAATACAGGGGCACAATGAGCAGTTCTTC
CDR3aa: CASRGIQGHNEQFF

v_gene: TRBV10-1
d_gene: -
j_gene: TRBJ2-2
abundance: -
CDR3nt: TGCGCCAGCAGTGATTTGAGGGGACGGGGGACCGGGGAGCTGTTTTTT
CDR3aa: CASSDLRGRGTGELFF

v_gene: TRBV28
d_gene: TRBD2
j_gene: TRBJ2-7
abundance: -
CDR3nt: TGTGCCAGCACCCTCAAGGGACTAGCGGGAGCAGTCGACGAGCAGTACTTC
CDR3aa: CASTLKGLAGAVDEQYF

v_gene: TRBV6-5
d_gene: -
j_gene: TRBJ1-1
abundance: once
CDR3nt: TGTGCCAGCAGTTACTCATACATGAACACTGAAGCTTTCTTT
CDR3aa: CASSYSYMNTEAFF

v_gene: TRBV12-3/TRBV12-4
d_gene: -
j_gene: TRBJ2-5
abundance: -
CDR3nt: TGTGCCAGCAGTTCGACAGTACAAGAGACCCAGTACTTC
CDR3aa: CASSSTVQETQYF

v_gene: TRBV18
d_gene: -
j_gene: TRBJ1-3
abundance: -
CDR3nt: TGTGCCAGCTCGCCCACAGTGGCGGGAAACACCATATATTTT
CDR3aa: CASSPTVAGNTIYF

v_gene: TRBV4-2
d_gene: TRBD2
j_gene: TRBJ2-4
abundance: -
CDR3nt: TGTGCCAGCAGCCAAGACCCGGGACTAGGGGCAAACATTCAGTACTTC
CDR3aa: CASSQDPGLGANIQYF

v_gene: TRBV27
d_gene: TRBD1
j_gene: TRBJ1-5
abundance: -
CDR3nt: TGTGCCAGCAGAGACAACAGGGGGCTAGGTCAGCCCCAGCATTTT
CDR3aa: CASRDNRGLGQPQHF

v_gene: TRBV6-6
d_gene: -
j_gene: TRBJ1-5
abundance: few
CDR3nt: TGTGCCAGCAGTTATCGGAGGACAGAGGCCAATCAGCCCCAGCATTTT
CDR3aa: CASSYRRTEANQPQHF